The 19 T cell receptor beta chains presented below share a single source sample, sequenced in a study of cytomegalovirus exposure and HLA in healthy donors. The PCR made use of 60 Vbeta and 13 Jbeta primers. This table comes from immunoSEQ multiplex PCR, and its TCRdb copy is limited to in-frame clones, with some not included. Recorded for this sample: 150,000 to 200,000 clones. The sequenced sample was PBMCs. These TCRs come from a woman between 18 and 30 years old in good health and CMV-seropositive.

This chain connects TRBV5-1 to TRBJ2-5; 10 bases line up with TRBD1. V dropped 2 bases and J dropped 5; count of bases not matched to a gene: 9. Germline CDR1 is SGHRS and CDR2 is YFSETQ. This CDR3 contains 16 residues. CDR3 loop: CASSLVDRGREETQYF. For the CDR3, the DNA is TGCGCCAGCAGCTTAGTAGACAGGGGGCGCGAGGAGACCCAGTACTTC.

The chain joins TRBV6-5 to TRBJ2-3; maybe TRBD2 (6 bases). This CDR3 spans 14 amino acids. V was clipped by 5 bases and J by 2 bases, with 11 bases between them. Germline V gene sequence: CDR1 MNHEY, CDR2 SVGAGI. Here the CDR3 DNA reads TGTGCCAGCAGTCCGGGGGTTCACACAGATACGCAGTATTTT. As protein: CASSPGVHTDTQYF.

The CDR3 reads CASSLGQATEAFF. CDR3 in DNA: TGTGCCAGCAGCTTAGGACAGGCCACTGAAGCTTTCTTT. The J gene is TRBJ1-1, the V gene TRBV7-2; a weak D match, TRBD1 (6 bases). Germline assignment: CDR1 SGHTA and CDR2 FQGNSA. The V gene lost 1 base and the J gene lost 4 bases, with 7 bases spanning the gap. CDR3 length equals 13 residues.

The chain uses TRBV11-2 and TRBJ2-3, with D perhaps matching TRBD1 (6 bases). The CDR3 totals 17 residues. Trimming removed 0 bases from V and 4 bases from J, with 17 bases in between. CDR1 is SGHAT, CDR2 FQNNGV, per germline. In DNA, the CDR3 is TGTGCCAGCAGCTTAGATCACGGGACATATCTCGCAGATACGCAGTATTTT. It specifies CASSLDHGTYLADTQYF.

The V call is TRBV27, the J call TRBJ2-7; D gene uncertain. V was pared by 2 bases and J by 0 bases, with 5 bases between. The CDR3 is 13 amino acids. Germline V CDR1 and CDR2: MNHEY, SMNVEV (reference sequence). Here the CDR3 DNA reads TGTGCCAGCAGTTTACACAGCTCCTACGAGCAGTACTTC. Protein sequence: CASSLHSSYEQYF.

The chain uses TRBV18 and TRBJ1-5, with 8 bases lining up with TRBD1. The CDR3 spans 16 residues. J was trimmed by 4 bases and V by 3 bases; bases with no gene match: 8. Per germline, CDR1 KGHSH and CDR2 LQKENI. The CDR3 DNA reads as TGTGCCAGCTCACCCGGACAGGGTTTAGCAAATCAGCCCCAGCATTTT. Protein: CASSPGQGLANQPQHF.

The chain recombines TRBV5-1 with TRBJ2-7; 12 nucleotides align to TRBD2. Germline loops: CDR1 SGHRS, CDR2 YFSETQ. The V and J ends lost 6 bases and 3 bases, in that order; junction bases with no gene match: 7. The CDR3 is made up of 15 amino acids. The CDR3: CASTPGTSGLYEQYF. The CDR3 region has the DNA TGCGCCAGCACCCCCGGGACTAGCGGGCTCTACGAGCAGTACTTC.

The CDR3 loop reads CSASFGGAFF. CDR3 DNA: TGCAGTGCTAGTTTCGGGGGGGCTTTCTTT. The chain links TRBV20-1 to TRBJ1-1; D possibly corresponds to TRBD1 (5 bases). CDR1 DFQATT and CDR2 SNEGSKA come from the germline V gene (reference sequence). The CDR3 spans 10 residues. V was pared by 3 bases and J by 11 bases, with 10 bases between.

The chain employs TRBV7-2 and TRBJ2-2; 14 bases line up with TRBD2. In germline, CDR1 is SGHTA, CDR2 FQGNSA. CDR3 length: 17 amino acids. With 1 base clipped from V and 5 bases from J, the junction kept 3 bases outside the gene matches. The CDR3 DNA sequence: TGTGCCAGCAGCTTAGGACTAGCGGGGGGGCTAACCGGGGAGCTGTTTTTT. Its translation: CASSLGLAGGLTGELFF. Combining the CDR3 with reference TRBV7-2 and TRBJ2-2 gives the whole variable domain GAGVSQSPSNKVTEKGKDVELRCDPISGHTALYWYRQSLGQGLEFLIYFQGNSAPDKSGLPSDRFSAERTGGSVSTLTIQRTQQEDSAVYLCASSLGLAGGLTGELFFGEGSRLTVL.

The CDR3 region is CASSQGAHGTGINEKLFF. For the CDR3, the DNA is TGCGCCAGCAGCCAAGGGGCTCATGGGACAGGGATTAATGAAAAACTGTTTTTT. The chain employs TRBV4-1 and TRBJ1-4; 9 bases are a match to TRBD1. J gave up 4 bases and V 1 base, and 10 bases lay outside the gene matches. Germline V gene sequence: CDR1 MGHRA, CDR2 YSYEKL. The CDR3 has 18 amino acids.

The rearrangement uses TRBV4-2 and TRBJ2-3; tentatively, D is TRBD1 (5 bases). The length of the CDR3 is 17 residues. The germline gives CDR1 LGHNA, CDR2 YNFKEQ. Trimming stripped 1 base from V and 0 bases from J, with 14 bases between. In DNA form, the CDR3 reads TGTGCCAGCAGCCAAGCTATCCAAACAGGTAGCACAGATACGCAGTATTTT. Its translation: CASSQAIQTGSTDTQYF.

This sequence joins TRBV7-3 and TRBJ2-1; 9 nucleotides align to TRBD1. The CDR3 has 19 amino acids. Germline V CDR1 and CDR2: SGHTA, FQGTGA. V was pared by 1 base and J by 7 bases, with 17 bases of the junction left unmatched. CDR3 sequence (DNA): TGTGCCAGCAGCTTAAAGGGACAGGGATCGCCCATGGGGATTAATGAGCAGTTCTTC. This translates into CASSLKGQGSPMGINEQFF.

This rearrangement joins TRBV7-2 to TRBJ2-1; 14 bases are shared with TRBD2. J was trimmed by 3 bases and V by 0 bases; bases with no gene match: 7. Germline-derived CDR1 and CDR2 are SGHTA and FQGNSA. The CDR3 runs to 19 residues. CDR3 in amino acids: CASSLAYGLAGGYYNEQFF. CDR3 DNA sequence: TGTGCCAGCAGCTTAGCCTACGGACTAGCGGGGGGATACTACAATGAGCAGTTCTTC.

The chain links TRBV15 to TRBJ2-5; D perhaps matches TRBD2 (6 bases). This CDR3 has 15 amino acids. Germline lookup yields CDR1 LNHNV and CDR2 YYDKDF (reference sequence). V was cut by 5 bases and J by 5 bases, with 18 bases left in between. This chain's CDR3 is CATSSAARGGETQYF. In nucleotides, the CDR3 is TGTGCCACCAGCTCGGCTGCGCGGGGTGGCGAGACCCAGTACTTC.

The chain employs TRBV29-1 and TRBJ1-1; D not resolved. The CDR3 is made up of 12 amino acids. V was cut by 3 bases and J by 7 bases, with 12 bases left in between. Germline values: CDR1 SQVTM, CDR2 ANQGSEA. CDR3 residues: CSVDMRANEAFF. The DNA for the CDR3 is TGCAGCGTTGATATGAGGGCGAATGAAGCTTTCTTT.

The chain uses TRBV11-2 and TRBJ1-2, with D possibly TRBD1 on 5 matching bases. The CDR3 runs 15 residues. V was clipped by 5 bases and J by 0 bases, with 13 bases between them. Germline V CDR1 and CDR2: SGHAT, FQNNGV. This CDR3 is CASSPQAGANYGYTF. The CDR3 DNA follows: TGTGCCAGCAGCCCACAGGCAGGCGCTAACTATGGCTACACCTTC.

The chain employs TRBV19 and TRBJ2-7; D is perhaps TRBD1 (6 bases). This CDR3 has 14 amino acids. Trimming pared 6 bases from V and 4 bases from J, leaving 16 bases between. Germline V gene lookup returns CDR1 LNHDA and CDR2 SQIVND (reference sequence). The CDR3 nucleotides are TGTGCCAGTAGCCAAAACAGGGTTGGGTACGAGCAGTACTTC. The encoded protein is CASSQNRVGYEQYF.

This rearrangement joins TRBV30 to TRBJ2-7; TRBD2 matches at 7 bases. After removal of 4 bases from V and 6 bases from J, the junction contained 21 bases not matched to a gene. This CDR3 contains 17 residues. Germline V gives CDR1 GTSNPN, CDR2 SVGIG (reference sequence). The CDR3 nucleotides are TGTGCCTGGACGCGTTGGGCGGGAGTTCCAGCTAATCGCGAGCAGTACTTC. This sequence encodes CAWTRWAGVPANREQYF.

The chain is built from TRBV4-2 and TRBJ2-7, with 7 nucleotides matching TRBD2. V shed 1 base, J shed 4 bases, and the junction held 7 bases outside the gene matches. CDR3 length equals 15 residues. Germline V lookup: CDR1 LGHNA, CDR2 YNFKEQ. This CDR3 reads CASSQGGGSGYEQYF. CDR3 nucleotide sequence: TGTGCCAGCAGCCAAGGGGGCGGGAGCGGGTACGAGCAGTACTTC.